The sequence of this T cell receptor (beta chain) was determined in a study of CD8 T cells in ankylosing spondylitis. Trimming shortened V by 1 base and J by 4 bases, and 20 bases separated the two germline ends. The CDR3 consists of 17 residues. Germline V lookup: CDR1 SGHAT, CDR2 FQNNGV. TCRdb independently ran MiXCR on the 5' RACE reads; one entry per CDR3 protein. The sample includes about 24,000 distinct CDR3 sequences, over 10% of them seen just once. The chain employs TRBV11-2 and TRBJ2-7, with D possibly being TRBD2 (5 bases). The clonotype originates from a male donor with ankylosing spondylitis or in good health (not recorded which). The sample consisted of blood. In DNA form, the CDR3 reads TGTGCCAGCAGCTTAGGAGACCCTCGGGGTTCCCCTTACGAGCAGTACTTC. It is translated as CASSLGDPRGSPYEQYF.